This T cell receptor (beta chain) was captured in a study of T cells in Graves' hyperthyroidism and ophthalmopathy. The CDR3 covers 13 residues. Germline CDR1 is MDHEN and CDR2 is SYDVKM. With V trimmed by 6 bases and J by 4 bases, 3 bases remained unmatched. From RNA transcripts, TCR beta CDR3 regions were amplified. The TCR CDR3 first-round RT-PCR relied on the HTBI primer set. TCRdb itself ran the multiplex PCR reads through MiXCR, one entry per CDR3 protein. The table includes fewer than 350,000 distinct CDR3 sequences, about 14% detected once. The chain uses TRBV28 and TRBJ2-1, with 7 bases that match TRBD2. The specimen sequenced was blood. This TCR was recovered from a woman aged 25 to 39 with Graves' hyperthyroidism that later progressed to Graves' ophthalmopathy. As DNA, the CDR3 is TGTGCCAGCAGGCGGGAGATTTACAATGAGCAGTTCTTC. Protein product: CASRREIYNEQFF.